This T cell receptor (beta chain) was captured in a study of blood T cells in healthy people across ages (dated by TCRdb to the mid-2010s). Notes on the research overall: In model experiments, template switching captured about one uniquely barcoded TCR beta cDNA molecule for every two T cells. Two additional independent replicas of 1 million unique cDNA reads from the same blood draw were analyzed for two donors (one aged 18 to 30 and one aged 80 or older). Donors were grouped into four age groups: young (average 16 years), middle-aged (roughly 37), aged (62) and long-lived (about 90). Using deep sequencing normalized with unique cDNA molecular identifiers, the study measured how TCR beta repertoire diversity changes with age. To avoid experimental bias, donors of different ages were spread randomly across the sequencing lanes. The investigation overall reported the following: The long-lived group showed more naive CD4+ T cells, fewer expanded clones and increased TCR diversity than the aged group, suggesting age selection. Because donor CMV infection status was unknown, age-related changes in expanded clonotypes were potentially confounded. Estimates of total diversity based on one million sequenced T cells were considered lower bounds and underestimates. As age increased, observed TCR beta diversity per million T cells dropped in a roughly linear way, and a significant reduction was already evident by age 40. Observed TCR beta diversity correlated strongly with the percentage of naive T cells measured by flow cytometry. Bulk unsorted PBMC profiling prevented conclusive comparison of naive and antigen-experienced compartments.

Systemically healthy Caucasian individuals from Russia, 35 to 50 in total and aged roughly 6 to 100 years, were included as donors. Each donor gave about 9.7 milliliters of peripheral blood, drawn into EDTA-treated Vacutainer tubes. Ficoll-Paque density-gradient centrifugation was used to isolate PBMCs, with at least 6.5 million obtained per sample. Trizol reagent was used to extract total RNA from PBMCs, with at least 5.5 micrograms per sample. Naive CD45RAhigh/CD27high T cell percentages were measured by flow cytometry on a PBMC aliquot from every donor. To note about this clonotype: Its antigen remains undetermined. No base-level quality is on record; no much larger clone is a single base apart.

The CDR3 sequence holds 14 residues, the cysteine and phenylalanine included. Solely the CDR3 DNA is kept, with 42 bases framed from the first base. As encoded in the germline V gene, CDR1 is ENHRY while CDR2 is SYGVKD. V loses 3 bases of germline sequence and J loses 2 bases, and the interval between the two ends is 10 bases. Library construction relied on 5' RACE. Sequenced using an Illumina HiSeq 2500. The second PCR ran for roughly 6 to 11 cycles and used a J-beta primer mix along with a sample-barcoded 5' primer. A unique molecular identifier was introduced onto each TCR beta cDNA molecule by a template-switch 5' adaptor carrying 12 random nucleotides. Each sample yielded at least 2.5 million CDR3-containing paired-end reads. First-strand cDNA was synthesized from all RNA with the Mint cDNA synthesis kit, primed by a TRBC-specific oligonucleotide. All cDNA was treated with uracil-DNA glycosylase and then went through a first 18-cycle PCR with the universal primers M1SS and BC2_uni_R. The authors' pipeline ran thus. Normalization of each sample was performed by random selection of 1 million high-quality reads, each carrying a distinct molecular identifier. Reads sharing molecular identifiers were discarded rather than binned into consensus sequences. MiTCR, set to a Q25 quality threshold and the strictest error-elimination algorithm, was used for CDR3 identification, clonotype clustering and error correction. A nonparametric unseen species model using Euler transformation provided a lower-bound estimate of total TCR beta diversity. TCRdb took the public reads, trimmed them with fastp at Q25, ran MiXCR for clone calling and kept in-frame beta chains. Rows with a matching CDR3 protein are joined into one entry that keeps the most common DNA and genes. The V and J calls and clone size are TCRdb's, not the authors'. This sample holds some 750,000 distinct CDR3 sequences; approximately 22% were observed only once. The ten top clones hold 22% of the sample.

The specimen was blood. Recombination joined TRBV10-3 with TRBJ1-1; a weak D assignment points to TRBD1 (5 bases agree). This TCR derives from a man between 65 and 85 years old in good health. The DNA sequence is as follows: TGTGCCATCAGTGACCTTGGGGGTAACACTGAAGCTTTCTTT. Translated, this gives CAISDLGGNTEAFF.